These 25 T cell receptor beta chains were all obtained from the same sample, sequenced in a study of shared clonotypes between healthy human individuals. Sequencing used immunoSEQ multiplex PCR; TCRdb keeps in-frame clones, though not all of them. This table has about 480,000 clones, 60% to 85% appearing once. The specimen sequenced was PBMCs. These receptors were collected from a woman between 35 and 50 years old in good health. Some clones in this sample may be carry-over from other donors' samples.

The chain recombines TRBV4-1 with TRBJ2-5, with D perhaps matching TRBD1 (6 bases). The J call may be faulty, since TRBJ2-7 better matches the DNA end. Germline loops: CDR1 MGHRA, CDR2 YSYEKL. The CDR3 loop spans 15 amino acids. CDR3 in DNA: TGCGCCAGCAGCGGTCAGTCCATAGGGGGCTACGAGCAGTACTTC. This sequence encodes CASSGQSIGGYEQYF.

V gene TRBV10-3 combines with J gene TRBJ1-1; 11 bases line up with TRBD1. This CDR3 contains 16 residues. The trim removed 5 bases at V and 6 bases at J, leaving 11 bases unmatched. Germline V CDR1 and CDR2: ENHRY, SYGVKD. CDR3 bases: TGTGCCATCAGTACGGACAGGGGGCATGGCTTGCCTGAAGCTTTCTTT. Protein: CAISTDRGHGLPEAFF.

This clone was observed once. The chain carries TRBV5-1 and TRBJ2-1; no reliable D call. This CDR3 spans 14 amino acids. V dropped 0 bases and J dropped 1 base, with 5 bases sitting between them. The germline CDR1 and CDR2 sequences are SGHRS and YFSETQ. The CDR3 nucleotides are TGCGCCAGCAGCTTGGACGGATCCTACAATGAGCAGTTCTTC. Its protein is CASSLDGSYNEQFF.

This chain connects TRBV18 to TRBJ2-5; D possibly matches TRBD1 or TRBD2 (6 bases each). CDR1 and CDR2 (germline): KGHSH, LQKENI. V was shortened by 4 bases and J by 1 base, with 10 bases between the two germline ends. The CDR3 is 14 residues long. CDR3 nucleotide sequence: TGTGCCAGCTCACGTGGGGGGCTCCAAGAGACCCAGTACTTC. Translating it yields CASSRGGLQETQYF.

The V call is TRBV7-9, the J call TRBJ1-1, with D unclear. CDR3 length: 15 amino acids. Germline V gives CDR1 SEHNR, CDR2 FQNEAQ (reference sequence). Deletions cut 5 bases from V and 4 bases from J, with 17 bases between. CDR3: CASSLYVGSGTEAFF. CDR3 nucleotide sequence: TGTGCCAGCAGCCTTTACGTGGGGTCGGGCACTGAAGCTTTCTTT. Using reference TRBV7-9 and TRBJ1-1 for the parts outside the CDR3, the full variable domain is DTGVSQNPRHKITKRGQNVTFRCDPISEHNRLYWYRQTLGQGPEFLTYFQNEAQLEKSRLLSDRFSAERPKGSFSTLEIQRTEQGDSAMYLCASSLYVGSGTEAFFGQGTRLTVV.

The chain combines TRBV2 with TRBJ2-5, with D unresolved. CDR1 and CDR2 from the germline V gene are SNHLY and FYNNEI. The CDR3 spans 15 residues. V was cut by 1 base and J by 5 bases, with 14 bases left in between. Written as DNA, the CDR3 is TGTGCCAGCAGTGAAGAACGTCTTGGGATGGAGACCCAGTACTTC. Translation gives CASSEERLGMETQYF.

The V call is TRBV19, the J call TRBJ2-1; 13 bases are a match to TRBD2. The CDR3 is made up of 16 amino acids. After removal of 6 bases from V and 2 bases from J, the junction contained 4 bases not matched to a gene. Germline lookup yields CDR1 LNHDA and CDR2 SQIVND (reference sequence). The CDR3 bases are TGTGCCAGTAGCAACGGACTAGCGGGGGCCTACAATGAGCAGTTCTTC. It yields the protein CASSNGLAGAYNEQFF.

The chain employs TRBV28 and TRBJ2-3; D unresolved. The CDR3 loop spans 13 amino acids. V was clipped by 4 bases and J by 8 bases, with 13 bases between them. CDR1 and CDR2 from the germline V gene are MDHEN and SYDVKM. For the CDR3, the DNA is TGTGCCAGCAGTTCCCCCGACACCGGTACGCAGTATTTT. Translation gives CASSSPDTGTQYF.

The genes are TRBV2 and TRBJ2-7; 7 bases fit TRBD1. This CDR3 contains 14 residues. Unmatched junction bases numbered 9, after V lost 6 bases and J lost 4 bases. CDR1 is SNHLY, CDR2 FYNNEI, per germline. The CDR3: CASSPTGPGYEQYF. CDR3 DNA: TGTGCCAGCAGCCCGACAGGGCCGGGATACGAGCAGTACTTC.

The J gene is TRBJ2-1, the V gene TRBV28; 7 bases match TRBD2. V was pared by 3 bases and J by 8 bases, with 4 bases of the junction left unmatched. The CDR3 runs to 13 residues. Germline V gives CDR1 MDHEN, CDR2 SYDVKM. The CDR3 region is CASSFGTKDEQFF. The CDR3 coding sequence is TGTGCCAGCAGTTTTGGGACTAAAGATGAGCAGTTCTTC. The variable domain in full, with the rest retrieved from reference TRBV28 and TRBJ2-1, is DVKVTQSSRYLVKRTGEKVFLECVQDMDHENMFWYRQDPGLGLRLIYFSYDVKMKEKGDIPEGYSVSREKKERFSLILESASTNQTSMYLCASSFGTKDEQFFGPGTRLTVL.

In its sample, this clone was seen once. The chain joins TRBV19 to TRBJ1-4; no firm D call. Germline CDR1 and CDR2: LNHDA and SQIVND (reference sequence). V lost 5 bases and J lost 3, with 7 bases in between. This CDR3 has 13 residues. The CDR3 sequence is CASSPVPNEKLFF. DNA of the CDR3: TGTGCCAGTAGTCCAGTTCCTAATGAAAAACTGTTTTTT. The whole variable domain, remainder taken from reference TRBV19 and TRBJ1-4, is DGGITQSPKYLFRKEGQNVTLSCEQNLNHDAMYWYRQDPGQGLRLIYYSQIVNDFQKGDIAEGYSVSREKKESFPLTVTSAQKNPTAFYLCASSPVPNEKLFFGSGTQLSVL.

This clone showed up just a few times. The chain links TRBV5-1 to TRBJ1-3; 7 bases are a match to TRBD1. This CDR3 region has 15 residues. The junction had 3 bases not matched to a gene; V was cut back by 0 bases and J by 3 bases. Germline lookup yields CDR1 SGHRS and CDR2 YFSETQ. Here the CDR3 DNA reads TGCGCCAGCAGCTTGGACAGGGGAGATGGAAACACCATATATTTT. Its translation is CASSLDRGDGNTIYF. The full variable domain, with the rest looked up from reference TRBV5-1 and TRBJ1-3, is KAGVTQTPRYLIKTRGQQVTLSCSPISGHRSVSWYQQTPGQGLQFLFEYFSETQRNKGNFPGRFSGRQFSNSRSEMNVSTLELGDSALYLCASSLDRGDGNTIYFGEGSWLTVV.

The gene calls are TRBV7-9 and TRBJ2-1; 8 bases are shared with TRBD2. The ends lost 4 bases at V and 0 bases at J; junction bases unmatched: 8. The germline gives CDR1 SEHNR, CDR2 FQNEAQ (reference sequence). The CDR3 contains 17 residues. CDR3 protein: CASSSVGGVRSYNEQFF. In nucleotides, the CDR3 is TGTGCCAGCAGCTCAGTCGGGGGGGTTCGCTCCTACAATGAGCAGTTCTTC. Using reference TRBV7-9 and TRBJ2-1 for the parts outside the CDR3, the full variable domain is DTGVSQNPRHKITKRGQNVTFRCDPISEHNRLYWYRQTLGQGPEFLTYFQNEAQLEKSRLLSDRFSAERPKGSFSTLEIQRTEQGDSAMYLCASSSVGGVRSYNEQFFGPGTRLTVL.

The chain joins TRBV5-8 to TRBJ2-1, with D perhaps TRBD2 (5 bases). From germline, CDR1 is SGHTS and CDR2 YDEGEE. CDR3 length: 16 residues. Trimming stripped 3 bases from V and 4 bases from J, with 17 bases between. The CDR3 bases are TGTGCCAGCAGCTCCCTCGACTATCCCCTGTACAATGAGCAGTTCTTC. Translation gives CASSSLDYPLYNEQFF.

This clone was seen only a few times. This chain uses TRBV2 with TRBJ2-1, with D possibly being TRBD2 (6 bases). This CDR3 has 14 residues. CDR1 and CDR2 from the germline V gene are SNHLY and FYNNEI. Trimming pared 6 bases from V and 3 bases from J, leaving 12 bases between. This CDR3 is CASRSFGGYNEQFF. CDR3 DNA: TGTGCCAGCAGATCGTTCGGGGGCTACAATGAGCAGTTCTTC.

The V call is TRBV11-3, the J call TRBJ2-2; 12 positions match TRBD2. J was trimmed by 4 bases and V by 4 bases; bases with no gene match: 7. Germline CDR1 reads SGHNT; CDR2 reads YENEEA. The CDR3 totals 17 residues. CDR3 nucleotide sequence: TGTGCCAGCAGCTACAGACTAGCGGGAGATAGCACCGGGGAGCTGTTTTTT. Translation: CASSYRLAGDSTGELFF.

This clone was recorded at least ten times. The gene calls are TRBV6-1 and TRBJ1-5; possibly TRBD1 for D (6 bases). V gave up 4 bases and J gave up 4 bases, with 11 bases separating them. Germline CDR1 reads MNHNS; CDR2 reads SASEGT. The CDR3 consists of 14 residues. The CDR3 DNA reads TGTGCCAGCAGTGCAGAGAGGGGGAATCAGCCCCAGCATTTT. Translation: CASSAERGNQPQHF.

The CDR3 bases are TGCGCCAGCAGCCAAACCAGGGGGGGGCGCAATCAGCCCCAGCATTTT. Translated, it gives CASSQTRGGRNQPQHF. The chain has TRBV4-1 and TRBJ1-5, with 7 positions matching TRBD1. There are 16 residues in the CDR3. Germline CDR1 MGHRA, CDR2 YSYEKL. J lost 2 bases, V lost 2 bases, and 6 bases had no gene match.

This clone was counted only a few times. The chain recombines TRBV4-2 with TRBJ2-7; 9 bases align to TRBD1. Germline V lookup: CDR1 LGHNA, CDR2 YNFKEQ. The CDR3 totals 15 residues. V gave up 3 bases and J gave up 5 bases; unmatched junction bases: 8. The CDR3 nucleotides are TGTGCCAGCAGCCATCAAGGGGACAGGGAGGACGAGCAGTACTTC. Translation: CASSHQGDREDEQYF.

The J gene is TRBJ2-5, the V gene TRBV10-3; possible D gene TRBD1, 7 bases. From germline, CDR1 is ENHRY and CDR2 SYGVKD. The ends were cut back, 2 bases at V and 5 bases at J, with 9 bases in the middle. CDR3 length: 13 residues. CDR3 in amino acids: CAISEAGQETQYF. The DNA of the CDR3 is TGTGCCATCAGTGAGGCGGGACAGGAGACCCAGTACTTC.

V and J are TRBV11-2 and TRBJ2-5; 9 bases agree with TRBD2. Per the germline V gene, CDR1 is SGHAT and CDR2 is FQNNGV. V lost 6 bases to trimming and J lost 1 base; unmatched junction nucleotides: 6. The CDR3 is 15 amino acids. Here the CDR3 reads CASRRGGGPQETQYF. The CDR3 region has the DNA TGTGCCAGCAGGCGGGGGGGAGGGCCCCAAGAGACCCAGTACTTC. The full variable domain, in which reference TRBV11-2 and TRBJ2-5 provide the parts outside the CDR3, is EAGVAQSPRYKIIEKRQSVAFWCNPISGHATLYWYQQILGQGPKLLIQFQNNGVVDDSQLPKDRFSAERLKGVDSTLKIQPAKLEDSAVYLCASRRGGGPQETQYFGPGTRLLVL.

This rearrangement joins TRBV10-3 to TRBJ2-7, with 8 bases identical to TRBD1. Germline CDR1 ENHRY, CDR2 SYGVKD. The V gene end was trimmed by 6 bases and the J gene end by 4 bases; junction bases not matched to a gene: 11. The CDR3 loop spans 15 amino acids. The CDR3 protein is CAISPTGTGEYEQYF. Written as DNA, the CDR3 is TGTGCCATCAGCCCAACCGGGACAGGCGAGTACGAGCAGTACTTC.

The rearrangement uses TRBV6-6 and TRBJ1-1, with 9 bases identical to TRBD1. From germline, CDR1 is MNHNY and CDR2 SVGAGI (reference sequence). After removal of 6 bases from V and 11 bases from J, the junction contained 4 bases not matched to a gene. This CDR3 comprises 11 residues. The CDR3, as DNA: TGTGCCAGCAGCCGGGACAGGGATGCTTTCTTT. This codes for CASSRDRDAFF.

V gene TRBV6-6 combines with J gene TRBJ2-2; D possibly uses TRBD1 or TRBD2 (6 bases each). The CDR3 has 16 residues. Germline-derived CDR1 and CDR2 are MNHNY and SVGAGI (reference sequence). The germline V and J ends were trimmed by 0 bases and 5 bases, with 13 bases remaining between them. CDR3 residues: CASSYSGGQRTGELFF. The CDR3 DNA sequence: TGTGCCAGCAGTTACTCAGGGGGGCAGAGGACCGGGGAGCTGTTTTTT.

The CDR3: CASSPTVGNQPQHF. The DNA of the CDR3 is TGTGCCAGCTCACCTACGGTAGGAAATCAGCCCCAGCATTTT. The chain is built from TRBV18 and TRBJ1-5; unclear D gene. This CDR3 comprises 14 residues. V was clipped by 3 bases and J by 4 bases, with 10 bases between them. The V gene's germline CDR1 is KGHSH and CDR2 LQKENI.